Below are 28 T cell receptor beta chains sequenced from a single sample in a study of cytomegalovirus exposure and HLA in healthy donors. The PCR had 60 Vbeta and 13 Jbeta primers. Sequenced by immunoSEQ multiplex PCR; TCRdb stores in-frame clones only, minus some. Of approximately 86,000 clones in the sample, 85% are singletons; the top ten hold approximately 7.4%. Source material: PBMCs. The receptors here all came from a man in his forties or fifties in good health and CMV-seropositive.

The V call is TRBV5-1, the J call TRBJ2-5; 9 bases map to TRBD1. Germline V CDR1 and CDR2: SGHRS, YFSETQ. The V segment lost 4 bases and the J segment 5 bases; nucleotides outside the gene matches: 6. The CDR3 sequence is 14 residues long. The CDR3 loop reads CASSPGTGSETQYF. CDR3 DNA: TGCGCCAGCAGCCCGGGGACAGGGTCTGAGACCCAGTACTTC.

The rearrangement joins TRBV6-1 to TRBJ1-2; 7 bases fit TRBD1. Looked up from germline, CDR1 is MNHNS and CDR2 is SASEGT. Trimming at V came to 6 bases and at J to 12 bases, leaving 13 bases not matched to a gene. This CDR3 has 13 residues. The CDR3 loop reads CASRTTKTGDNTF. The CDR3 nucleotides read TGTGCCAGCAGAACGACCAAAACAGGGGATAACACCTTC.

CDR3 sequence: CSARDTGVNEQFF. CDR3 DNA sequence: TGCAGCGCCCGGGACACCGGTGTTAATGAGCAGTTCTTC. This chain joins TRBV29-1 and TRBJ2-1; a weak D match, TRBD1 (6 bases). V was pared by 7 bases and J by 7 bases, with 17 bases between. This CDR3 comprises 13 residues. The germline CDR1 and CDR2 sequences are SQVTM and ANQGSEA.

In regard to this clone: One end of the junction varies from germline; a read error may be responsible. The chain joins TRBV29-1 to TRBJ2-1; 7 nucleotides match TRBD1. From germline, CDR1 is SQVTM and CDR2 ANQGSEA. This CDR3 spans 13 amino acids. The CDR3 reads CGVRQGLYNEQFF. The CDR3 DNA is TGCGGCGTAAGACAGGGTCTTTACAATGAGCAGTTCTTC.

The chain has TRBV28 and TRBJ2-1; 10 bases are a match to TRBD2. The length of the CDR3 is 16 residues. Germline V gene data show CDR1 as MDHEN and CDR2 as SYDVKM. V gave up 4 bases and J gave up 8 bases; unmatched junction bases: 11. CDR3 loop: CASSSVAGGTMDEQFF. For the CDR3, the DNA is TGTGCCAGCAGTTCAGTAGCGGGAGGTACAATGGATGAGCAGTTCTTC.

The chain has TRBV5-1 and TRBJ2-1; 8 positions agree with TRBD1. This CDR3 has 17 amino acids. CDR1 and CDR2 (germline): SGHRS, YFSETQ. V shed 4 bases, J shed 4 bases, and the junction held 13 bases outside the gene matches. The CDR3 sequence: CASSMDRAYDLYNEQFF. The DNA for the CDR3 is TGCGCCAGCAGCATGGACAGGGCGTACGACCTTTACAATGAGCAGTTCTTC.

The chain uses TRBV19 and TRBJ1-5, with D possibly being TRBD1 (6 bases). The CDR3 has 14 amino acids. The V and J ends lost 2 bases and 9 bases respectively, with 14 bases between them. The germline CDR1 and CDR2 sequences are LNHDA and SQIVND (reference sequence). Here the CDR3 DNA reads TGTGCCAGTAGTATACTGCAGGGGCCCGGGCCCCAGCATTTT. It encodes CASSILQGPGPQHF.

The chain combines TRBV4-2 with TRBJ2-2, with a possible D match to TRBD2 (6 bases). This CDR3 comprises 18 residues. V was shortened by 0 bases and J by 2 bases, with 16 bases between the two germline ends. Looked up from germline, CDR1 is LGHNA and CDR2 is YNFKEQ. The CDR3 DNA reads TGTGCCAGCAGCCAAGAGGGATTTAGCGGAGCTAACACCGGGGAGCTGTTTTTT. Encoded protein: CASSQEGFSGANTGELFF.

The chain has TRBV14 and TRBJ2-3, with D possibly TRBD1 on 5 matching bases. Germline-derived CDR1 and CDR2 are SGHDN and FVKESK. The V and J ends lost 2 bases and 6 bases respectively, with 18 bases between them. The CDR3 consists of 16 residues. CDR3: CASSQTMGVRADTQYF. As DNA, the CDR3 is TGTGCCAGCAGCCAAACAATGGGCGTCAGGGCGGATACGCAGTATTTT.

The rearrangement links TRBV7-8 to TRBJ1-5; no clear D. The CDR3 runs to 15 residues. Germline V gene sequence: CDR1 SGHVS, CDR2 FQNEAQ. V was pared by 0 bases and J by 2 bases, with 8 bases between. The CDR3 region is CASSLASQGNQPQHF. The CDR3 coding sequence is TGTGCCAGCAGCTTAGCCTCCCAGGGCAATCAGCCCCAGCATTTT.

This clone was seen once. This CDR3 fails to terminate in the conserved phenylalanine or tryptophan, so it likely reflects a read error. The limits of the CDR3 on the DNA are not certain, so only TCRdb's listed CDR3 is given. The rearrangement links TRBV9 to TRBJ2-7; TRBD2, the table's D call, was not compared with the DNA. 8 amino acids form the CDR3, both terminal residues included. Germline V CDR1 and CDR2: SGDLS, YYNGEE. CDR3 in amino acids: CASSVEAG.

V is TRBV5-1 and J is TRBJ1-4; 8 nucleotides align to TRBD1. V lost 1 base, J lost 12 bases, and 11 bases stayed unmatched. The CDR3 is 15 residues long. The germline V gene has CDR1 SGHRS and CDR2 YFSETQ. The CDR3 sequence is CASSLFGQGRAELFF. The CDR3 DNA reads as TGCGCCAGCAGCTTGTTTGGACAGGGTAGGGCGGAACTGTTTTTT.

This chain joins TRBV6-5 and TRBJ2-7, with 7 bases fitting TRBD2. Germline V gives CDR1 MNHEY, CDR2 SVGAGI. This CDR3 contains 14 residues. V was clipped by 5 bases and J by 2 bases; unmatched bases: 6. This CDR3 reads CASSPSGLPYEQYF. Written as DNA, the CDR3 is TGTGCCAGCAGTCCTAGCGGTCTTCCCTACGAGCAGTACTTC.

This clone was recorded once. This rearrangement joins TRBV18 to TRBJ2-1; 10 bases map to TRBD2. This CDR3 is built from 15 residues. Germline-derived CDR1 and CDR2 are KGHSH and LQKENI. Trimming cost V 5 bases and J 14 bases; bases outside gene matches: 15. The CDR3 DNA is TGTGCCAGCTCAATTCAGCGGGAGGGCCCCGCCATGAAGTTCTTC. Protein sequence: CASSIQREGPAMKFF. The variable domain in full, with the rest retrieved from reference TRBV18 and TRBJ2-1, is NAGVMQNPRHLVRRRGQEARLRCSPMKGHSHVYWYRQLPEEGLKFMVYLQKENIIDESGMPKERFSAEFPKEGPSILRIQQVVRGDSAAYFCASSIQREGPAMKFFGPGTRLTVL.

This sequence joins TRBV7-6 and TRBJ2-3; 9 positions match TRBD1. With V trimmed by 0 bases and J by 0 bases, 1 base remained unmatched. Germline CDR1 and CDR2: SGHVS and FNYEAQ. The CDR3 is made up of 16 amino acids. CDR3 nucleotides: TGTGCCAGCAGCTTAGCCGGGACAGGGAGCACAGATACGCAGTATTTT. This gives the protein CASSLAGTGSTDTQYF.

The CDR3 DNA sequence: TGTGCCAGCATGGCAGGGGTGGTTCAGCCCCAGCATTTT. Its protein product is CASMAGVVQPQHF. The V gene is TRBV6-1, the J gene TRBJ1-5, with D possibly TRBD1 on 6 matching bases. CDR3 length: 13 amino acids. V was trimmed by 7 bases and J by 6 bases, leaving 13 bases between them. The germline V gene encodes CDR1 MNHNS and CDR2 SASEGT.

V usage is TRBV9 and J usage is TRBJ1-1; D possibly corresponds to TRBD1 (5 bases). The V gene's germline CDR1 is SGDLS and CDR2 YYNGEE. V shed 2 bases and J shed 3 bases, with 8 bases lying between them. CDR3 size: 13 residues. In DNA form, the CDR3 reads TGTGCCAGCAGCGTTAGGGGTGACACTGAAGCTTTCTTT. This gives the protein CASSVRGDTEAFF.

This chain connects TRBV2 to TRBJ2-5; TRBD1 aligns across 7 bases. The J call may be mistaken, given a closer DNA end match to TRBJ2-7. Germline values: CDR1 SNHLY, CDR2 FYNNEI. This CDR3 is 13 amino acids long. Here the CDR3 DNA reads TGTGCCAGCAAATGGGACAGTACAAACGAGCAGTACTTC. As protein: CASKWDSTNEQYF.

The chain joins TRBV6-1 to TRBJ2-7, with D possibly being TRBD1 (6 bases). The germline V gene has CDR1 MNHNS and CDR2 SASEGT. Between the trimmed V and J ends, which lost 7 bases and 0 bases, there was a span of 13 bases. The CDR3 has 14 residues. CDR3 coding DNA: TGTGCCAGCAAGGTCACAGGGAGCTCCTACGAGCAGTACTTC. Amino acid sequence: CASKVTGSSYEQYF.

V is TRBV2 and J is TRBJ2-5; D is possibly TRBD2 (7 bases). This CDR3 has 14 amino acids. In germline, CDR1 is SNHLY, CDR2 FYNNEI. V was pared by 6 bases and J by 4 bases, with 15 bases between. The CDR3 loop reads CASRTGGGGETQYF. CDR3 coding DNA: TGTGCCAGCAGGACAGGAGGGGGGGGAGAGACCCAGTACTTC.

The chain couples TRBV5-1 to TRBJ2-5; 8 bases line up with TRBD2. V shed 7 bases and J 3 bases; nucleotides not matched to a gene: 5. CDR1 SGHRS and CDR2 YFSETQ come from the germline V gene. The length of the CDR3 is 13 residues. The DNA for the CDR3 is TGCGCCAGCTGGCGGGGGGCCGAAGAGACCCAGTACTTC. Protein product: CASWRGAEETQYF.

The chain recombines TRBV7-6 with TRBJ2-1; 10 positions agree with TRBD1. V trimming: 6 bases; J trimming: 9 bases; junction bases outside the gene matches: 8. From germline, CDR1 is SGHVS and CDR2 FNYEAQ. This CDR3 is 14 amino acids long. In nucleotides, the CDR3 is TGTGCCAGCAGTTCCCGGGACAGGGGTGGTGAGCAGTTCTTC. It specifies CASSSRDRGGEQFF.

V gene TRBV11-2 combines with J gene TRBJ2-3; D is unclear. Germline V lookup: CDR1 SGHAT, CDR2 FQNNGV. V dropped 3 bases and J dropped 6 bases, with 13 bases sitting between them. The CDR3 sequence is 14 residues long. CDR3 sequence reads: CASSLRLVRDTQYF. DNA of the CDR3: TGTGCCAGCAGCTTGAGGCTAGTTCGGGATACGCAGTATTTT.

In DNA form, the CDR3 reads TGTGCCAGCAGCAACGGACAGGGGACGGAGACCCAGTACTTC. Amino acids: CASSNGQGTETQYF. The genes are TRBV5-4 and TRBJ2-5; 9 bases align to TRBD1. The germline CDR1 and CDR2 sequences are SGHNT and YYREEE (reference sequence). The trim removed 4 bases at V and 5 bases at J, leaving 6 bases unmatched. This CDR3 is built from 14 residues.

Here the CDR3 DNA reads TGTGCCACCTGGCTTAGCGGGGGGGCCACAGATACGCAGTATTTT. Residues: CATWLSGGATDTQYF. The rearrangement joins TRBV15 to TRBJ2-3, with 11 bases lining up with TRBD2. V shed 8 bases, J shed 2 bases, and the junction held 6 bases outside the gene matches. Germline CDR1 is LNHNV and CDR2 is YYDKDF (reference sequence). This CDR3 has 15 amino acids.

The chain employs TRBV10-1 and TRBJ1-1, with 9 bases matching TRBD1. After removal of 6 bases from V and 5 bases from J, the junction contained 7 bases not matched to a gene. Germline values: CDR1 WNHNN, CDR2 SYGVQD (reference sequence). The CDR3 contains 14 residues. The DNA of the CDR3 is TGCGCCAGCAGCCCCGACAGGGGGAGGACTGAAGCTTTCTTT. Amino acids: CASSPDRGRTEAFF.

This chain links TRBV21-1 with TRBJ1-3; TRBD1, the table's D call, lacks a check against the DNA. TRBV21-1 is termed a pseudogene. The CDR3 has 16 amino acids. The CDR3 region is CASSKEDRRSGNTIYF. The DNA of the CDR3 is TGTGCCAGCAGCAAAGAGGACAGACGCTCTGGAAACACCATATATTTT.

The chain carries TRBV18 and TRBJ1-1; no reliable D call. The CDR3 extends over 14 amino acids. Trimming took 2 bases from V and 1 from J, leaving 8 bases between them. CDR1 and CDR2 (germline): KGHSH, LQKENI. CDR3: CASSPTQKNTEAFF. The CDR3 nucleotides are TGTGCCAGCTCACCAACACAAAAGAACACTGAAGCTTTCTTT.